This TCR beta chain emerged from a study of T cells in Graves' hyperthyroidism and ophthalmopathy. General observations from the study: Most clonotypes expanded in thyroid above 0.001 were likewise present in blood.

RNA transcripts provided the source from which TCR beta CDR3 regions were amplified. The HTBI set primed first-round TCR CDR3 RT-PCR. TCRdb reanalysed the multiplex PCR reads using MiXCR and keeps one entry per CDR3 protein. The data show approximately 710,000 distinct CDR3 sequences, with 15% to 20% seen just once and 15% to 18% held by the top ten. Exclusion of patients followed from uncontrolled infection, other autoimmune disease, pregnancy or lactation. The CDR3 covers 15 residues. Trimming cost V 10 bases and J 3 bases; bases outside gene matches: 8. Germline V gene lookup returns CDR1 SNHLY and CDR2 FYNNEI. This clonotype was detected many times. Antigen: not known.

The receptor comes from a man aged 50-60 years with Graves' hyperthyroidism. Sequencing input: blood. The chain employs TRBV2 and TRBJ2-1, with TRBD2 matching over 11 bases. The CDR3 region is CATRDGTSGYNEQFF. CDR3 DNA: TGTGCCACCAGGGATGGGACTAGCGGCTACAATGAGCAGTTCTTC.